The 11 T cell receptor beta chains given below trace back to one sample, sequenced in a study of early T cells in non-severe SARS-CoV-2 infection. MiXCR, run by TCRdb on the 5' RACE reads, gives a single entry per CDR3 protein. The table includes approximately 42,000 distinct CDR3 sequences, 7.1% detected once. Source material: whole blood. All receptors derive from an adult who was a healthcare worker with PCR-confirmed SARS-CoV-2 infection or an uninfected control (not recorded which).

This clonotype was observed a few times. The chain joins TRBV7-6 to TRBJ2-5, with TRBD2 identical over 12 bases. This CDR3 contains 17 residues. The V and J ends lost 6 bases and 0 bases, in that order; junction bases with no gene match: 8. Germline values: CDR1 SGHVS, CDR2 FNYEAQ. The CDR3 DNA follows: TGTGCCAGCAGAGCCGGTACTAGCGGGGGGAACCAAGAGACCCAGTACTTC. Its protein is CASRAGTSGGNQETQYF.

This clonotype appeared many times. This chain connects TRBV7-9 to TRBJ2-5, with a weak D call TRBD2 (5 bases). Trimming removed 5 bases from V and 7 bases from J, with 14 bases in between. The CDR3 loop spans 13 amino acids. Germline V gene lookup returns CDR1 SEHNR and CDR2 FQNEAQ (reference sequence). The CDR3 DNA is TGTGCCAGCAGCCCGGACTGGGGATTGACCCAGTACTTC. Residues: CASSPDWGLTQYF.

This clonotype was seen a handful of times. The rearrangement uses TRBV27 and TRBJ1-3; D not certain. The CDR3 totals 15 residues. CDR1 and CDR2 (germline): MNHEY, SMNVEV (reference sequence). The V end lost 1 base, the J end lost 6 bases, and 13 bases lay between the germline ends. For the CDR3, the DNA is TGTGCCAGCAGTTTATTCCCCCCCGCGAAAAACACCATATATTTT. Its translation is CASSLFPPAKNTIYF.

This rearrangement joins TRBV7-2 to TRBJ2-3; TRBD2 matches at 9 bases. Germline values: CDR1 SGHTA, CDR2 FQGNSA. The CDR3 is 15 amino acids. With 1 base clipped from V and 5 bases from J, the junction kept 4 bases outside the gene matches. For the CDR3, the DNA is TGTGCCAGCAGCTTAGTGCCAGCGGGGGGAGATACGCAGTATTTT. Protein: CASSLVPAGGDTQYF.

This clonotype was picked up many times. The chain employs TRBV12-3 or TRBV12-4 and TRBJ2-7; D could derive from TRBD1 or TRBD2 (5 bases each). This CDR3 contains 16 residues. Deletions cut 3 bases from V and 0 bases from J, with 15 bases between. CDR3 loop: CASSFVGPLLSYEQYF. For the CDR3, the DNA is TGTGCCAGCAGTTTCGTGGGACCCCTCCTCTCCTACGAGCAGTACTTC.

This clonotype has ten or more counts. This chain uses TRBV12-3 or TRBV12-4 with TRBJ1-2, with 7 bases fitting TRBD1. V lost 4 bases to trimming and J lost 4 bases; unmatched junction nucleotides: 0. The CDR3 extends over 12 amino acids. Written as DNA, the CDR3 is TGTGCCAGCAGTTCAGGGGGCTATGGCTACACCTTC. Translation gives CASSSGGYGYTF.

This clonotype was observed a handful of times. The rearrangement joins TRBV29-1 to TRBJ2-3, with 10 bases fitting TRBD1. CDR3 length: 15 amino acids. J gave up 4 bases and V 2 bases, and 6 bases lay outside the gene matches. The germline CDR1 and CDR2 sequences are SQVTM and ANQGSEA. Here the CDR3 DNA reads TGCAGCGTTGAATCTAGGGACAGGGGACCAGATACGCAGTATTTT. It encodes CSVESRDRGPDTQYF.

This clonotype was observed a few times. The J gene is TRBJ1-2, the V gene TRBV20-1, with a weak D call TRBD1 (6 bases). The V end lost 5 bases, the J end lost 3 bases, and 7 bases lay between the germline ends. Germline values: CDR1 DFQATT, CDR2 SNEGSKA (reference sequence). CDR3 length: 11 amino acids. CDR3 bases: TGCAGTGCTTACAGGGACTATGGCTACACCTTC. This sequence encodes CSAYRDYGYTF.

This clonotype was picked up many times. The chain couples TRBV9 to TRBJ2-3; 9 bases are a match to TRBD2. V trimming: 2 bases; J trimming: 3 bases; junction bases outside the gene matches: 13. The length of the CDR3 is 18 residues. In germline, CDR1 is SGDLS, CDR2 YYNGEE. DNA of the CDR3: TGTGCCAGCAGCGTTAGGCGGGGGGGCCTCCGAAGTACAGATACGCAGTATTTT. Its translation is CASSVRRGGLRSTDTQYF.

This clonotype was counted a few times. The J gene is TRBJ2-5, the V gene TRBV27; TRBD2 is a possible D gene (5 bases). The ends were cut back, 5 bases at V and 5 bases at J, with 18 bases in the middle. CDR1 is MNHEY, CDR2 SMNVEV, per germline (reference sequence). The length of the CDR3 is 15 residues. The CDR3: CASSRVHRDSETQYF. The CDR3, as DNA: TGTGCCAGCAGTCGGGTACACCGGGATTCGGAGACCCAGTACTTC.

In this sample, this clonotype turned up many times. The CDR3 loop is CSVAASGANVLTF. CDR3 in DNA: TGCAGCGTTGCCGCTTCTGGGGCCAACGTCCTGACTTTC. This chain connects TRBV29-1 to TRBJ2-6, with unresolved D. The CDR3 is 13 amino acids. V lost 4 bases, J lost 1 base, and 5 bases lay in between. CDR1 is SQVTM and CDR2 is ANQGSEA in the germline V gene. The variable domain in full, with the rest retrieved from reference TRBV29-1 and TRBJ2-6, is SAVISQKPSRDICQRGTSLTIQCQVDSQVTMMFWYRQQPGQSLTLIATANQGSEATYESGFVIDKFPISRPNLTFSTLTVSNMSPEDSSIYLCSVAASGANVLTFGAGSRLTVL.